This T cell receptor beta chain originates from a study of vaccination and CD4 T cells after COVID-19. This CDR3 comprises 14 residues. V dropped 5 bases and J dropped 0; count of bases not matched to a gene: 4. Germline V gives CDR1 SQVTM, CDR2 ANQGSEA. A remark on this clonotype: Antigen unknown.

Treatment reported: approximately 9-day PBMC culture with coronavirus spike peptide pools or control peptides (ViraFEST assay). IL-2 (about 10 IU/ml) and peptide pools (around 9.6 ug/ml) were added to cultures of over 1.5 million PBMCs per well. With the Oncomine TCR Beta short-read assay, DNA from cultured CD4+ T cells was sequenced. TCRdb analysed the PCR reads with MiXCR anew, one entry per CDR3 protein. The sample lists under 11,000 distinct CDR3 sequences; over 25% were seen once. The input for sequencing was CD4+ T cells from blood, cultured in vitro, taken after SARS-CoV-2 vaccination. The source of this sequence is a human donor who had recovered from COVID-19. The genes are TRBV29-1 and TRBJ2-7; TRBD2 agrees at 10 bases. The CDR3 DNA reads as TGCAGCGTTTGGACTAGCGGTAGCTCCTACGAGCAGTACTTC. Translated: CSVWTSGSSYEQYF.